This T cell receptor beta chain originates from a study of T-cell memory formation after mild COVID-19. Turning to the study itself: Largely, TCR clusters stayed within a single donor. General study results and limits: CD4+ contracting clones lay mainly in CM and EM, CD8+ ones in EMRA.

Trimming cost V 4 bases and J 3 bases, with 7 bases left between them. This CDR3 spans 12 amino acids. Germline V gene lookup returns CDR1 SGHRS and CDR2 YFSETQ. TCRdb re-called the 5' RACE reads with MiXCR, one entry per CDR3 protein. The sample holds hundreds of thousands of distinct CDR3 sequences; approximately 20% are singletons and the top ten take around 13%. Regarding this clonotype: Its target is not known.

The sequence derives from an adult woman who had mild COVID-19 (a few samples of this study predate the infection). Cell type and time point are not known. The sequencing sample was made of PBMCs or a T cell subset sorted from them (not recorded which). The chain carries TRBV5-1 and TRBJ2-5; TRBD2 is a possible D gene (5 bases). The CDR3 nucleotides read TGCGCCAGCAGCCAGACTAAAGAGACCCAGTACTTC. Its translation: CASSQTKETQYF.